The rows below give T cell receptor beta chains drawn from one sample of a study of PD-1 blockade in classical Hodgkin lymphoma. Clones were read by immunoSEQ multiplex PCR, and TCRdb kept only the in-frame ones, dropping some. The table includes 96,000 or so clones, about 93% detected once. This sample comprised peripheral blood mononuclear cells (PBMCs), obtained before the fourth cycle of nivolumab. These receptor sequences come from a human donor with classical Hodgkin lymphoma. CDR3s include the opening cysteine and the closing phenylalanine or tryptophan. Fields, in order: V gene, J gene, D gene, clone size, CDR3 DNA, CDR3 protein. D genes are given only for firm matches. Rows give clone size only sometimes, using once, few, many, or a class for an expanded clone.

V: TRBV5-1; J: TRBJ1-4; D: TRBD1; size: .; DNA: TGCGCCAGCAGAGAAACAGGGGCCGACGAAAAACTGTTTTTT; CDR3: CASRETGADEKLFF
V: TRBV10-3; J: TRBJ2-3; D: .; size: .; DNA: TGTGCCATTAGGGATCGGACTGTTCGCACAGATACGCAGTATTTT; CDR3: CAIRDRTVRTDTQYF
V: TRBV5-6; J: TRBJ2-7; D: .; size: .; DNA: TGTGCCAGCAACGTCGGGGTTAGCTCCTACGAGCAGTACTTC; CDR3: CASNVGVSSYEQYF
V: TRBV28; J: TRBJ1-2; D: .; size: .; DNA: TGTGCCAGCAGTTTAGCCCCCCAGGGAGGGCACGATGGCTACACCTTC; CDR3: CASSLAPQGGHDGYTF
V: TRBV21-1; J: TRBJ1-5; D: .; size: once; DNA: TGTGCCAGCTGTCAAAGGGGAGGACAGGGGATAGACAAGAATAGCAATCAGCCCCAGCATTTT; CDR3: CASCQRGGQGIDKNSNQPQHF
V: TRBV18; J: TRBJ1-1; D: .; size: .; DNA: TGTGCCAGCTCACTACTTCCGGGACGGTCTAACACTGAAGCTTTCTTT; CDR3: CASSLLPGRSNTEAFF
V: TRBV19; J: TRBJ1-3; D: .; size: .; DNA: TGTGCCAGTAGTACCGTTTTCTACACCATATATTTT; CDR3: CASSTVFYTIYF
V: TRBV6-5; J: TRBJ2-5; D: .; size: .; DNA: TGTGCCAGCAGTTACTTGGGGCCCGGGGAGACCCAGTACTTC; CDR3: CASSYLGPGETQYF
V: TRBV28; J: TRBJ2-5; D: TRBD2; size: .; DNA: TGTGCCAGCAAACTAGCGGGAAAAGAGACCCAGTACTTC; CDR3: CASKLAGKETQYF
V: TRBV19; J: TRBJ1-3; D: .; size: .; DNA: TGTGCCAGTAGTATCGCGGTCTCTGGAAACACCATATATTTT; CDR3: CASSIAVSGNTIYF
V: TRBV11-2; J: TRBJ2-5; D: .; size: .; DNA: TGTGCCAGCAGCTTATCCCCGGGCGCGGTGGAGACCCAGTACTTC; CDR3: CASSLSPGAVETQYF
V: TRBV27; J: TRBJ2-1; D: .; size: .; DNA: TGTGCCAGCTGGAACTCACTAGGAGGTGAGCAGTTCTTC; CDR3: CASWNSLGGEQFF
V: TRBV28; J: TRBJ2-1; D: .; size: once; DNA: TGTGCCAGCAGCCACTCATACAATGAGCAGTTCTTC; CDR3: CASSHSYNEQFF
V: TRBV5-1; J: TRBJ1-1; D: TRBD1; size: .; DNA: TGCGCCAGCAGCTGGGGCCAGACAGGGGACACTGAAGCTTTCTTT; CDR3: CASSWGQTGDTEAFF